Listed below are T cell receptor beta chains from one sample, sequenced in a study of T cells in Graves' hyperthyroidism and ophthalmopathy. From the multiplex PCR reads, TCRdb called clonotypes with MiXCR, one entry per CDR3 protein. The table records 750,000 to 950,000 distinct CDR3 sequences, about two fifths of them present only once. Specimen: blood. The receptors come from a man younger than 35 with Graves' hyperthyroidism. The CDR3 runs from the conserved cysteine through the conserved F or W. The D gene is left open where the match is weak. Clone size is shown for a subset of rows, as once, few, many or a class of expanded clone.

D gene	clone size	J gene	V gene	CDR3 DNA	CDR3 protein
TRBD1	many	TRBJ1-4	TRBV6-5	TGTGCCAGCAGTCTGGGACAGGGGGTTGAAAAACTGTTTTTT	CASSLGQGVEKLFF
.	.	TRBJ1-1	TRBV4-3	TGCGCCAGCAGCCATATCGACGGGAACACTGAAGCTTTCTTT	CASSHIDGNTEAFF
.	.	TRBJ1-2	TRBV2	TGTGCCAGCGGCATTCGGGGGCTCGGGGAAGGCTACACCTTC	CASGIRGLGEGYTF
.	.	TRBJ1-1	TRBV6-6	TGTGCCAGCAGCCCCCCGGACAGTCTTGAAGCTTTCTTT	CASSPPDSLEAFF
TRBD2	many	TRBJ2-7	TRBV2	TGTGCCAGCAGTAGGACTAGCGGGGACTACGAGCAGTACTTC	CASSRTSGDYEQYF
.	once	TRBJ2-5	TRBV2	TGTGCCAGCAGTGGGGCAGGGTTTTGGGAGACCCAGTACTTC	CASSGAGFWETQYF
TRBD1	few	TRBJ2-6	TRBV20-1	TGCAGTGCTAGAGGGCGGCAAACGGCGGGACAGGGCTATTTGGGGGCCAACGTCCTGACTTTC	CSARGRQTAGQGYLGANVLTF
.	.	TRBJ1-5	TRBV20-1	TGCAGTGCTAGAGATCGGGGTACGTCGTCCCCGCATTTT	CSARDRGTSSPHF
.	.	TRBJ2-7	TRBV7-8	TGTGCCAGCAGCTTAGTTGCGGGACTGTCCTACGAGCAGTACTTC	CASSLVAGLSYEQYF
.	few	TRBJ2-3	TRBV29-1	TGCAGCGTAGACCAGGGACTGCCAGATACGCAGTATTTT	CSVDQGLPDTQYF
TRBD1	few	TRBJ1-1	TRBV7-2	TGTGCCAGCAGCACCACTACGAGGACAGGGTTAGGGAACACTGAAGCTTTCTTT	CASSTTTRTGLGNTEAFF
TRBD2	.	TRBJ2-7	TRBV7-8	TGTGCCAGCAGCTTAGGCGGGACTAGCGGGATCTACGAGCAGTACTTC	CASSLGGTSGIYEQYF
TRBD1	few	TRBJ2-2	TRBV7-2	TGTGCCAGCAGCTCGTTAGGACAGGGGTTCGGCGGGGAGCTGTTTTTT	CASSSLGQGFGGELFF
.	.	TRBJ2-5	TRBV9	TGTGCCAGCAGCGCCCCTCGCTGGGGGGGGGCCCAAGAGACCCAGTACTTC	CASSAPRWGGAQETQYF
.	.	TRBJ1-1	TRBV5-6	TGTGCCAGCAGCTTCGACCCCACGCGCGAGGGAGCTTTCTTT	CASSFDPTREGAFF
.	few	TRBJ1-5	TRBV12-5	TGTGCTAGCTCCTTCGGAGGTAACGCCAATCAGCCCCAGCATTTT	CASSFGGNANQPQHF